Each of the 25 T cell receptor beta chains below was sequenced from the same sample in a study of shared clonotypes between healthy human individuals. This table comes from immunoSEQ multiplex PCR, and its TCRdb copy is limited to in-frame clones, with some not included. The data contain millions of clones, about 92% of them singletons. Material: naive CD4+ T cells from PBMCs. The subset here: CD45RA+ positively selected. These receptor sequences come from a man between 18 and 35 years old in good health. Some clones in this sample may be carry-over from other donors' samples.

The chain has TRBV9 and TRBJ2-1; 7 bases map to TRBD2. J gave up 6 bases and V 0 bases, and 6 bases lay outside the gene matches. CDR1 SGDLS and CDR2 YYNGEE come from the germline V gene. This CDR3 has 15 residues. CDR3 sequence (DNA): TGTGCCAGCAGCGTAGGTCCGACTAGCATCAATGAGCAGTTCTTC. This gives the protein CASSVGPTSINEQFF.

Here the CDR3 reads CASSQDWDSQSVYNEQFF. CDR3 in DNA: TGCGCCAGCAGCCAAGACTGGGACTCCCAGAGCGTCTACAATGAGCAGTTCTTC. The chain links TRBV4-1 to TRBJ2-1; D possibly corresponds to TRBD2 (6 bases). V lost 0 bases, J lost 3 bases, and 18 bases lay in between. Germline CDR1 reads MGHRA; CDR2 reads YSYEKL. The CDR3 has 18 residues.

The chain has TRBV7-3 and TRBJ2-7, with 9 positions matching TRBD1. Germline CDR1 reads SGHTA; CDR2 reads FQGTGA. This CDR3 is 14 amino acids long. Unmatched junction bases numbered 6, after V lost 3 bases and J lost 6 bases. CDR3 coding DNA: TGTGCCAGCAGCTTTGGGACAGGGACCCTCGAGCAGTACTTC. Its protein product is CASSFGTGTLEQYF.

The chain links TRBV2 to TRBJ1-2; D remains unclear. Trimming pared 1 base from V and 10 bases from J, leaving 7 bases between. This CDR3 region has 11 residues. CDR1 and CDR2 (germline): SNHLY, FYNNEI. CDR3 sequence (DNA): TGTGCCAGCAGTGAAGTTACCCTCTACACCTTC. Encoded protein: CASSEVTLYTF.

The rearrangement uses TRBV4-3 and TRBJ1-4; perhaps TRBD1 as D (6 bases). Trimming stripped 0 bases from V and 4 bases from J, with 9 bases between. The V gene's germline CDR1 is LGHNA and CDR2 YSLEER. The CDR3 is made up of 15 amino acids. Written as DNA, the CDR3 is TGCGCCAGCAGCCAAGAGGGGGCTAGTAATGAAAAACTGTTTTTT. Translation: CASSQEGASNEKLFF.

The rearrangement links TRBV6-6 to TRBJ2-1; weak D call: TRBD2 (5 bases). Deletions cut 4 bases from V and 4 bases from J, with 14 bases between. Germline V gene sequence: CDR1 MNHNY, CDR2 SVGAGI (reference sequence). The CDR3 loop spans 15 amino acids. CDR3 DNA sequence: TGTGCCAGCAGTTTCGGGCCTGAGGGATACAATGAGCAGTTCTTC. The encoded protein is CASSFGPEGYNEQFF.

The chain joins TRBV28 to TRBJ2-7; TRBD1 matches 12 bases. With 6 bases clipped from V and 6 bases from J, the junction kept 12 bases outside the gene matches. CDR1 is MDHEN, CDR2 SYDVKM, per germline. The CDR3 spans 16 residues. The CDR3 DNA is TGTGCCAGCAGACCAAGCCCCGGGACAGGGGGCTTCGAGCAGTACTTC. Amino acid sequence: CASRPSPGTGGFEQYF.

V gene TRBV28 combines with J gene TRBJ2-2, with TRBD2 identical over 13 bases. The junction had 8 bases not matched to a gene; V was cut back by 6 bases and J by 7 bases. Germline lookup yields CDR1 MDHEN and CDR2 SYDVKM. The CDR3 spans 16 residues. DNA for the CDR3: TGTGCCAGCAGCACTAGCGGGAGGGCTCGGGACGGGGAGCTGTTTTTT. Translation gives CASSTSGRARDGELFF.

The CDR3 DNA reads TGTGCCAGCAGCTCCCAGGGTGGCACAGATACGCAGTATTTT. This gives the protein CASSSQGGTDTQYF. The chain uses TRBV5-4 and TRBJ2-3; maybe TRBD1 (5 bases). The germline V gene encodes CDR1 SGHNT and CDR2 YYREEE (reference sequence). V was trimmed by 3 bases and J by 1 base, leaving 9 bases between them. The CDR3 totals 14 residues.

The chain uses TRBV9 and TRBJ2-3; D ambiguous. V shed 0 bases and J shed 5 bases, with 7 bases lying between them. Per the germline V gene, CDR1 is SGDLS and CDR2 is YYNGEE. The CDR3 sequence is 13 residues long. The CDR3 coding sequence is TGTGCCAGCAGCGTAGGCCCTGTAGATACGCAGTATTTT. Its translation is CASSVGPVDTQYF.

This chain connects TRBV27 to TRBJ2-3, with TRBD2 as a possible D gene (6 bases). Germline V gives CDR1 MNHEY, CDR2 SMNVEV (reference sequence). The CDR3 loop spans 16 amino acids. Trimming removed 7 bases at V and 2 bases at J, with 19 bases between. The CDR3 nucleotides read TGTGCCAGCAACCCGGGGGTGTGGAAACACACAGATACGCAGTATTTT. Translating it yields CASNPGVWKHTDTQYF.

V is TRBV28 and J is TRBJ1-1; D unclear. CDR1 MDHEN and CDR2 SYDVKM come from the germline V gene. CDR3 length: 14 residues. Trimming stripped 4 bases from V and 0 bases from J, with 9 bases between. The CDR3 reads CASSSGNMNTEAFF. CDR3 sequence (DNA): TGTGCCAGCAGTTCTGGCAACATGAACACTGAAGCTTTCTTT.

The chain uses TRBV15 and TRBJ2-5; either TRBD1 or TRBD2 may supply D (5 bases each). Trimming took off 0 bases at V and 2 bases at J, with 13 bases between the two ends. The length of the CDR3 is 16 residues. Germline CDR1 reads LNHNV; CDR2 reads YYDKDF (reference sequence). The chain's CDR3 is CATSRDVVGGQETQYF. The CDR3 DNA follows: TGTGCCACCAGCAGAGATGTGGTTGGGGGTCAAGAGACCCAGTACTTC.

This clone appeared a single time. This chain connects TRBV25-1 to TRBJ1-3, with TRBD1 identical over 7 bases. The length of the CDR3 is 15 residues. J lost 4 bases, V lost 6 bases, and 9 bases had no gene match. From germline, CDR1 is MGHDK and CDR2 SYGVNS. Written as DNA, the CDR3 is TGTGCCAGCAGCGAAGGGGGCTCGGCCGGAAACACCATATATTTT. Its translation: CASSEGGSAGNTIYF.

The chain joins TRBV30 to TRBJ1-1; D is unresolved. V lost 0 bases, J lost 7 bases, and 18 bases lay in between. The germline V gene encodes CDR1 GTSNPN and CDR2 SVGIG (reference sequence). The CDR3 extends over 15 amino acids. CDR3 amino acids: CAWSVVARTRGEAFF. CDR3 nucleotides: TGTGCCTGGAGTGTAGTCGCACGGACCCGGGGTGAAGCTTTCTTT.

The chain recombines TRBV5-1 with TRBJ2-1, with a weak D call TRBD1 (6 bases). The CDR3 runs to 15 residues. Germline loops: CDR1 SGHRS, CDR2 YFSETQ. The V end was cut by 3 bases, the J end by 0 bases, with 10 bases between. CDR3 sequence: CASSWDTSSYNEQFF. For the CDR3, the DNA is TGCGCCAGCAGCTGGGACACTTCCTCCTACAATGAGCAGTTCTTC.

The rearrangement links TRBV14 to TRBJ2-5; maybe TRBD1 (5 bases). Germline V CDR1 and CDR2: SGHDN, FVKESK. The CDR3 is 15 residues long. V lost 1 base, J lost 5 bases, and 14 bases lay in between. CDR3 loop: CASSQVARGWETQYF. The CDR3 nucleotides are TGTGCCAGCAGCCAAGTGGCTAGGGGTTGGGAGACCCAGTACTTC.

The chain uses TRBV27 and TRBJ2-7, with TRBD1 identical over 7 bases. After removal of 9 bases from V and 7 bases from J, the junction contained 12 bases not matched to a gene. CDR3 length equals 13 residues. The germline gives CDR1 MNHEY, CDR2 SMNVEV (reference sequence). The DNA for the CDR3 is TGTGCCAGTTCCCAGGGACAGCCTACGGAGCAGTACTTC. Residues: CASSQGQPTEQYF.

This CDR3 is CASKVDRPIGDTQYF. CDR3 nucleotide sequence: TGCGCCAGCAAGGTGGACAGGCCCATTGGAGATACGCAGTATTTT. The gene calls are TRBV5-1 and TRBJ2-3; 7 nucleotides match TRBD1. The CDR3 is 15 residues long. Germline V lookup: CDR1 SGHRS, CDR2 YFSETQ. After removal of 6 bases from V and 5 bases from J, the junction contained 12 bases not matched to a gene.

The chain joins TRBV7-9 to TRBJ1-1; 9 nucleotides align to TRBD1. The CDR3 length is 12 residues. V trimming: 5 bases; J trimming: 11 bases; junction bases outside the gene matches: 6. Germline CDR1 reads SEHNR; CDR2 reads FQNEAQ (reference sequence). The CDR3 spells CASSPNRGPAFF. Written as DNA, the CDR3 is TGTGCCAGCAGCCCAAACAGGGGGCCGGCTTTCTTT.

The chain recombines TRBV28 with TRBJ1-2; 7 nucleotides line up with TRBD1. Germline V gene sequence: CDR1 MDHEN, CDR2 SYDVKM. The CDR3 spans 14 residues. V trimming: 7 bases; J trimming: 5 bases; junction bases outside the gene matches: 10. CDR3 residues: CASTRGGQGYGYTF. The CDR3, as DNA: TGTGCCAGCACCAGAGGGGGCCAGGGGTATGGCTACACCTTC.

The V call is TRBV7-3, the J call TRBJ2-1, with a tentative D call TRBD1 (6 bases). Germline-derived CDR1 and CDR2 are SGHTA and FQGTGA. This CDR3 region has 15 residues. Trimming stripped 0 bases from V and 9 bases from J, with 15 bases between. The DNA of the CDR3 is TGTGCCAGCAGCTTAACGTCGGACGCCAGGGGTGAGCAGTTCTTC. It is translated as CASSLTSDARGEQFF.

The rearrangement links TRBV7-9 to TRBJ2-7; 10 bases agree with TRBD2. Germline CDR1 is SEHNR and CDR2 is FQNEAQ (reference sequence). Trimming at V came to 4 bases and at J to 4 bases, leaving 10 bases not matched to a gene. The CDR3 spans 16 residues. The CDR3 reads CASSSLRASGSYEQYF. Written as DNA, the CDR3 is TGTGCCAGCAGCTCACTAAGGGCTAGCGGGAGTTACGAGCAGTACTTC.

This chain links TRBV11-2 with TRBJ1-2; possible D gene TRBD1, 5 bases. Trimming shortened V by 0 bases and J by 9 bases, and 11 bases separated the two germline ends. CDR1 is SGHAT, CDR2 FQNNGV, per germline. The CDR3 contains 13 residues. CDR3 in amino acids: CASSLDQGSRYTF. The DNA of the CDR3 is TGTGCCAGCAGCTTAGATCAGGGCAGCCGCTACACCTTC.

This chain links TRBV5-1 with TRBJ2-1; 10 positions agree with TRBD2. CDR1 and CDR2 from the germline V gene are SGHRS and YFSETQ. The J segment lost 9 bases and the V segment lost 4 bases, leaving 13 bases of the junction unmatched. The CDR3 runs to 16 residues. The CDR3 region has the DNA TGCGCCAGCAGCGGGGGGTCTAGCGGGAGAAGCTTTGAGCAGTTCTTC. It codes for CASSGGSSGRSFEQFF.